Only one count was recorded for the clone carrying this T cell receptor beta chain. The germline V gene has CDR1 LGHNA and CDR2 YNFKEQ. CDR3 length: 17 amino acids. The J segment lost 0 bases and the V segment lost 0 bases, leaving 2 bases of the junction unmatched. The source of the sample is a study of blood T cell repertoires in COVID-19. Looking at the study overall: The United States, Italy and Spain were the sources of the acute and convalescent COVID-19 samples. T cells, B-cell-depleted T cells, or PBMCs provided the cDNA or gDNA that served as material.

As processed by the authors: Reference gene primer amplification gave nucleated cell count estimates. Measured with immunoSEQ multiplex PCR; TCRdb has only the in-frame clones, and not every one. V, J and clone size are those of that table, while D and trimming were read from the DNA. In the table there are over 110,000 clones, 78% of which are singletons. The chain carries TRBV4-2 and TRBJ1-2; 12 bases align to TRBD1. This clonotype originated in a woman aged 55-70 years with acute or convalescent COVID-19. The sequencing sample was made of peripheral blood. The CDR3 DNA is TGTGCCAGCAGCCAAGAGGGACAGGGGGCGTCTAACTATGGCTACACCTTC. The encoded protein is CASSQEGQGASNYGYTF.